Listed below are T cell receptor beta chains from one sample, sequenced in a study of blood T cell repertoires in COVID-19. TCRdb's copy holds only in-frame clones and misses some; the assay was immunoSEQ multiplex PCR. The profile shows roughly 150,000 clones, roughly 93% of them singletons. What was sequenced was peripheral blood. These receptors came from a woman aged 60-75 years with COVID-19, enrolled during active disease. The CDR3 runs from the conserved cysteine through the conserved F or W. A D gene is named only where the DNA matches it firmly. Rows may omit the clone size; those that give it use once, few, many or a size class.

J gene: TRBJ1-5; D gene: NA; clone size: NA; V gene: TRBV7-8; CDR3 DNA: TGTGCCAGCAGCTTCGGGAGGAGTAGCAATCAGCCCCAGCATTTT; CDR3 protein: CASSFGRSSNQPQHF
J gene: TRBJ1-2; D gene: TRBD1; clone size: NA; V gene: TRBV4-3; CDR3 DNA: TGCGCCAGCAGCCAAGCCCCACAGGGGGTCAAAGGCTACACCTTC; CDR3 protein: CASSQAPQGVKGYTF
J gene: TRBJ1-1; D gene: NA; clone size: once; V gene: TRBV7-9; CDR3 DNA: TGTGCCAGCAGCTTACCAGGGAACACTGAAGCTTTCTTT; CDR3 protein: CASSLPGNTEAFF
J gene: TRBJ2-5; D gene: NA; clone size: NA; V gene: TRBV5-6; CDR3 DNA: TGTGCCAGCAGCTTGGCAGGGATCGAAACCCAGTACTTC; CDR3 protein: CASSLAGIETQYF
J gene: TRBJ2-2; D gene: TRBD1; clone size: NA; V gene: TRBV11-3; CDR3 DNA: TGTGCCAGCAGCTTTGAACCCGGGACAGGGTACACCGGGGAGCTGTTTTTT; CDR3 protein: CASSFEPGTGYTGELFF
J gene: TRBJ2-7; D gene: TRBD1; clone size: NA; V gene: TRBV2; CDR3 DNA: TGTGCCAGCAGTGACCGGACAGGGGTTATCCACGAGCAGTACTTC; CDR3 protein: CASSDRTGVIHEQYF
J gene: TRBJ2-1; D gene: NA; clone size: NA; V gene: TRBV5-5; CDR3 DNA: TGTGCCAGCAGCTTGACGACTCTACCGTACAATGAGCAGTTCTTC; CDR3 protein: CASSLTTLPYNEQFF
J gene: TRBJ1-1; D gene: TRBD1; clone size: NA; V gene: TRBV5-1; CDR3 DNA: TGCGCCAGCAGCCCCCGGACAGGACCTGAAGCTTTCTTT; CDR3 protein: CASSPRTGPEAFF
J gene: TRBJ2-5; D gene: NA; clone size: NA; V gene: TRBV5-4; CDR3 DNA: TGTGCCAGCAGCTCGGGTCGTCCGGGGAAAGAGTACTTC; CDR3 protein: CASSSGRPGKEYF
J gene: TRBJ2-7; D gene: TRBD1; clone size: NA; V gene: TRBV6-2/TRBV6-3; CDR3 DNA: TGTGCCAGCAGTTTCGTCTACAGGGGTCCGACCACCTACGAGCAGTACTTC; CDR3 protein: CASSFVYRGPTTYEQYF
J gene: TRBJ1-6; D gene: NA; clone size: NA; V gene: TRBV7-6; CDR3 DNA: TGTGCCAGCAGCTTAGGTACCGCAGGGCAGAATTCACCCCTCCACTTT; CDR3 protein: CASSLGTAGQNSPLHF
J gene: TRBJ1-1; D gene: NA; clone size: NA; V gene: TRBV5-4; CDR3 DNA: TGTGCCAGCAGCTTGGGACACTTGAACACTGAAGCTTTCTTT; CDR3 protein: CASSLGHLNTEAFF
J gene: TRBJ1-1; D gene: NA; clone size: NA; V gene: TRBV3-1/TRBV3-2; CDR3 DNA: TGTGCCAGCAATGGACCCCGGGGTTACGGGAACACTGAAGCTTTCTTT; CDR3 protein: CASNGPRGYGNTEAFF
J gene: TRBJ2-7; D gene: NA; clone size: NA; V gene: TRBV29-1; CDR3 DNA: TGCAGCGTTGAAGATTCACCAGGGGGGAGGAACGAGCAGTACTTC; CDR3 protein: CSVEDSPGGRNEQYF
J gene: TRBJ1-6; D gene: NA; clone size: NA; V gene: TRBV7-2; CDR3 DNA: TGTGCCAGCAGCGCGTTCGGGGGGGAGAATTCACCCCTCCACTTT; CDR3 protein: CASSAFGGENSPLHF
J gene: TRBJ1-2; D gene: TRBD1; clone size: NA; V gene: TRBV5-5; CDR3 DNA: TGTGCCAGCACACCTCCCGGGACAGGGCTCTATGGCTACACCTTC; CDR3 protein: CASTPPGTGLYGYTF
J gene: TRBJ2-5; D gene: TRBD2; clone size: NA; V gene: TRBV7-8; CDR3 DNA: TGTGCCAGCAGCTTTTTAGCGGGGGCGCAGACCCAGTACTTC; CDR3 protein: CASSFLAGAQTQYF
J gene: TRBJ2-5; D gene: TRBD1; clone size: NA; V gene: TRBV12-5; CDR3 DNA: TGTGCTAGTGGTTTGTTCGACAGGGGACCTCAAGAGACCCAGTACTTC; CDR3 protein: CASGLFDRGPQETQYF
J gene: TRBJ1-1; D gene: TRBD1; clone size: NA; V gene: TRBV6-5; CDR3 DNA: TGTGCCAGCAGTTATGCAGGGGGAACTGAAGCTTTCTTT; CDR3 protein: CASSYAGGTEAFF
J gene: TRBJ1-2; D gene: TRBD1; clone size: NA; V gene: TRBV18; CDR3 DNA: TGTGCCAGCTCACCAGGACAGGGGATCGGCTATGGCTACACCTTC; CDR3 protein: CASSPGQGIGYGYTF
J gene: TRBJ1-5; D gene: NA; clone size: NA; V gene: TRBV27; CDR3 DNA: TGTGCCAGCAGTCGGGAAGGCAATCAGCCCCAGCATTTT; CDR3 protein: CASSREGNQPQHF
J gene: TRBJ2-2; D gene: TRBD1; clone size: NA; V gene: TRBV18; CDR3 DNA: TGTGCCAGCTCACCTCCGACAGGGACGACCGGGGAGCTGTTTTTT; CDR3 protein: CASSPPTGTTGELFF
J gene: TRBJ1-6; D gene: NA; clone size: NA; V gene: TRBV3-1/TRBV3-2; CDR3 DNA: TGTGCCAGCAGCCAAGCCGATAATTCACCCCTCCACTTT; CDR3 protein: CASSQADNSPLHF
J gene: TRBJ1-2; D gene: NA; clone size: NA; V gene: TRBV11-2; CDR3 DNA: TGTGCCAGCAGCTTAAGCGGACGTGGCTACACCTTC; CDR3 protein: CASSLSGRGYTF
J gene: TRBJ1-2; D gene: NA; clone size: NA; V gene: TRBV6-5; CDR3 DNA: TGTGCCAGCAGTTACTTGGGCGGCTACACCTTC; CDR3 protein: CASSYLGGYTF